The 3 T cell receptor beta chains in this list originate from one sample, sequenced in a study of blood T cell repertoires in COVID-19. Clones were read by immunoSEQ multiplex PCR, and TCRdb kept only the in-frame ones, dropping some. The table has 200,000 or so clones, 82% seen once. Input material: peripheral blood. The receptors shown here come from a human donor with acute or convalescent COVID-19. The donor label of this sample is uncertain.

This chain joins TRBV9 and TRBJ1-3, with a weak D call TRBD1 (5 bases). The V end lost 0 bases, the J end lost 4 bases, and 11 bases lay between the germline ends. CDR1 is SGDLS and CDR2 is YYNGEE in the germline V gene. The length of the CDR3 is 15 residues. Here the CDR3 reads CASSVGTGVGNTIYF. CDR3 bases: TGTGCCAGCAGCGTAGGCACGGGGGTAGGAAACACCATATATTTT.

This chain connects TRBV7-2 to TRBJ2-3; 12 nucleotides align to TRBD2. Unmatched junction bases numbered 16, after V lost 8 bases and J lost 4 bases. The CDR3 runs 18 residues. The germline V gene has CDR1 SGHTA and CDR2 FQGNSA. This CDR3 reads CASSGASGRAVWADTQYF. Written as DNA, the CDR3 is TGTGCCAGCTCCGGGGCTAGCGGGAGGGCAGTATGGGCAGATACGCAGTATTTT.

CDR3 loop: CASSLRGSTDQPQHF. CDR3 coding DNA: TGTGCCAGCAGTTTAAGAGGGTCGACCGATCAGCCCCAGCATTTT. The chain is built from TRBV27 and TRBJ1-5; unclear D gene. CDR3 length equals 15 residues. The germline gives CDR1 MNHEY, CDR2 SMNVEV (reference sequence). Trimming cost V 2 bases and J 5 bases, with 13 bases left between them.